The rows below give T cell receptor beta chains drawn from one sample of a study of CD8+ T cells in alopecia areata. Clones were sequenced by immunoSEQ multiplex PCR, and TCRdb holds only the in-frame ones, with some missing. The repertoire holds around 170,000 clones, with roughly 46% as singletons. The sequenced sample was CD8+ T cells sorted from blood, obtained around week 54, from a patient treated with tofacitinib. These TCRs come from a human donor with alopecia areata. The CDR3 runs from the conserved cysteine through the conserved F or W. D genes are given only for firm matches. Size values are once, few and many counts, or a class for expanded clones, and some rows have none.

few	TRBD1	TRBV6-5	TRBJ1-1	CASSYEGTGQAFF	TGTGCCAGCAGTTACGAGGGGACAGGGCAAGCTTTCTTT
NA	NA	TRBV9	TRBJ2-7	CASSARGRDYEQYF	TGTGCCAGCAGCGCGAGGGGACGGGACTACGAGCAGTACTTC
many	TRBD2	TRBV19	TRBJ2-1	CASSLMAGGSRHNEQFF	TGTGCCAGTAGTCTTATGGCGGGGGGAAGCCGACACAATGAGCAGTTCTTC
many	TRBD1	TRBV7-2	TRBJ2-5	CASSARPRGPETQYF	TGTGCCAGCAGCGCAAGACCAAGGGGGCCCGAGACCCAGTACTTC
NA	NA	TRBV9	TRBJ1-1	CASSPEAPSGWYTEAFF	TGTGCCAGCAGCCCCGAGGCCCCCTCCGGGTGGTACACTGAAGCTTTCTTT
NA	TRBD2	TRBV6-1	TRBJ2-7	CASSELAGGSYEQYF	TGTGCCAGCAGTGAACTAGCGGGGGGCTCCTACGAGCAGTACTTC
once	NA	TRBV5-1	TRBJ2-1	CASSFDSVSNEQFF	TGCGCCAGTAGCTTTGATAGCGTCAGCAATGAGCAGTTCTTC
few	NA	TRBV5-6	TRBJ1-3	CASSFDRSGNTIYF	TGTGCCAGCAGCTTTGACAGAAGTGGAAACACCATATATTTT
NA	NA	TRBV5-1	TRBJ1-2	CASSLPEGGDGYTF	TGCGCCAGCAGCCTCCCGGAAGGCGGGGATGGCTACACCTTC
NA	TRBD1	TRBV4-1	TRBJ1-4	CASSPGQGVVMMEKLFF	TGCGCCAGCAGCCCGGGACAGGGAGTTGTAATGATGGAAAAACTGTTTTTT
few	NA	TRBV11-3	TRBJ2-5	CASSRGGQLQETQYF	TGTGCCAGCAGCCGCGGTGGGCAGTTACAAGAGACCCAGTACTTC
NA	NA	TRBV5-1	TRBJ2-3	CASSLETDTQYF	TGCGCCAGCAGCTTGGAAACAGATACGCAGTATTTT
NA	NA	TRBV29-1	TRBJ2-1	CSVEEYSKPYNEQFF	TGCAGCGTTGAAGAGTACAGTAAACCCTACAATGAGCAGTTCTTC
NA	NA	TRBV25-1	TRBJ1-4	CASSESSEKLFF	TGTGCCAGCAGTGAATCTAGTGAAAAACTGTTTTTT
NA	TRBD1	TRBV5-1	TRBJ1-6	CASSPATGGDSPLHF	TGCGCCAGCAGCCCCGCGACAGGGGGAGATTCACCCCTCCACTTT